The sequence of this TCR beta chain was determined in a study of T cells in Graves' hyperthyroidism and ophthalmopathy. Whole-study context: Peripheral blood draws took place at initial diagnosis, ahead of any treatment. Study-wide results and caveats: Most thyroid clonotypes expanded above 0.001 were also detected in blood.

This clonotype was recorded once. Antigen: not known. TCR beta CDR3 region amplification was performed from RNA transcripts. The HTBI primer set was used in a first-round RT-PCR of the TCR CDR3. TCRdb re-called the multiplex PCR reads through MiXCR, storing one row per CDR3 protein. The sample shows 450,000 to 650,000 distinct CDR3 sequences, less than 25% of them seen only once. The CDR3 consists of 14 residues. V was shortened by 6 bases and J by 6 bases, with 15 bases between the two germline ends. In germline, CDR1 is MNHNS, CDR2 SASEGT. The chain is built from TRBV6-1 and TRBJ1-5, with D perhaps matching TRBD1 (6 bases). Sequencing was carried out using blood. This clonotype originated in a man aged 18 to 35 with Graves' hyperthyroidism. The CDR3 protein is CASRSQGGGQPQHF. The CDR3 DNA is TGTGCCAGCAGATCCCAGGGAGGGGGTCAGCCCCAGCATTTT.